This TCR beta chain was recorded in a study of T cells in Graves' hyperthyroidism and ophthalmopathy. Whole-study results and caveats: Clonotypes that were expanded in thyroid above 0.001 mostly appeared in blood too.

Trimming pared 5 bases from V and 4 bases from J, leaving 12 bases between. Germline loops: CDR1 SNHLY, CDR2 FYNNEI. The CDR3 covers 13 residues. To note about this clonotype: Its antigen is still unknown.

Authors of the study amplified TCR beta CDR3 regions from RNA transcripts. Initially, a first-round RT-PCR of the TCR CDR3 employed the HTBI primer set. TCRdb ran MiXCR on the multiplex PCR reads and lists one entry per CDR3 protein. The table shows a few hundred thousand distinct CDR3 sequences, with around 25% occurring only once. The rearrangement uses TRBV2 and TRBJ2-7; D ambiguous. This TCR was sampled from a man in his fifties with Graves' hyperthyroidism. The source material was blood. In nucleotides, the CDR3 is TGTGCCAGCAGTTCCCTTGAATTGTACGAGCAGTACTTC. Amino acid sequence: CASSSLELYEQYF.